These 22 T cell receptor beta chains came from one sample sequenced in a study of T cells in Graves' hyperthyroidism and ophthalmopathy. TCR beta CDR3 region amplification was performed from RNA transcripts. Using the HTBI primer set, a first-round RT-PCR was run on the TCR CDR3. TCRdb re-analysed the multiplex PCR reads in MiXCR, keeping a single row per CDR3 protein. The sample gives some 350,000 distinct CDR3 sequences, 15% to 18% of which show up once; about a quarter is in the top ten. Material for sequencing was blood. Every receptor here comes from a young woman with Graves' hyperthyroidism that later progressed to Graves' ophthalmopathy.

Notes on this clonotype: One junction end disagrees with the germline gene, perhaps due to a read error. The CDR3 region is CAISEARSTDTQYF. The CDR3 bases are TGTGCCATCAGTGAGGCCAGGTCCACAGATACGCAGTATTTT. The chain employs TRBV6-1 and TRBJ2-3; no clear D gene. This CDR3 has 14 amino acids. Germline values: CDR1 MNHNS, CDR2 SASEGT.

This clonotype was seen ten or more times. V usage is TRBV27 and J usage is TRBJ1-2; D not resolved. CDR1 and CDR2 (germline): MNHEY, SMNVEV (reference sequence). The CDR3 spans 13 residues. V lost 5 bases to trimming and J lost 6 bases, with 13 bases between them. CDR3 protein: CASSRAQGDGYTF. As DNA, the CDR3 is TGTGCCAGCAGTCGGGCCCAAGGTGATGGCTACACCTTC.

This clonotype came up many times. The CDR3 spells CASSEGTSGSYEQYF. For the CDR3, the DNA is TGTGCCAGCAGTGAAGGGACTAGCGGCTCCTACGAGCAGTACTTC. This chain uses TRBV2 with TRBJ2-7; 10 bases align to TRBD2. The CDR3 is made up of 15 amino acids. The V segment lost 1 base and the J segment 0 bases; nucleotides outside the gene matches: 0. Germline CDR1 and CDR2: SNHLY and FYNNEI.

This clonotype appeared many times. The junction differs from germline at one of its ends, possibly a read error. The chain is built from TRBV6-6 and TRBJ2-7, with D tentatively TRBD1 (5 bases). CDR1 is MNHNY and CDR2 is SVGAGI in the germline V gene (reference sequence). CDR3 length equals 15 residues. CDR3: CASRYRQLSSYEQYF. DNA for the CDR3: TGTGCCAGCCGTTACCGACAGTTAAGCTCCTACGAGCAGTACTTC.

This clonotype was seen ten or more times. The chain carries TRBV20-1 and TRBJ1-1; D is possibly TRBD1 (6 bases). The germline V and J ends were trimmed by 3 bases and 6 bases, with 17 bases remaining between them. Germline V gene sequence: CDR1 DFQATT, CDR2 SNEGSKA (reference sequence). This CDR3 spans 14 amino acids. CDR3 amino acids: CSASRTAGRSEAFF. CDR3 coding DNA: TGCAGTGCTAGTAGGACAGCAGGTCGGTCTGAAGCTTTCTTT.

This clonotype was observed at least ten times. The chain employs TRBV12-5 and TRBJ2-1, with TRBD1 matching 10 bases. This CDR3 has 16 residues. In germline, CDR1 is LGHNT, CDR2 FRNRAP. V lost 0 bases, J lost 5 bases, and 4 bases stayed unmatched. For the CDR3, the DNA is TGTGCTAGTGGTTTGGTTCTGGGACAGGGGAACAATGAGCAGTTCTTC. Amino acid sequence: CASGLVLGQGNNEQFF. The full variable domain, its missing parts supplied by reference TRBV12-5 and TRBJ2-1, is DARVTQTPRHKVTEMGQEVTMRCQPILGHNTVFWYRQTMMQGLELLAYFRNRAPLDDSGMPKDRFSAEMPDATLATLKIQPSEPRDSAVYFCASGLVLGQGNNEQFFGPGTRLTVL.

In the case of this clonotype: A much larger clone sits a single nucleotide away, making a read error possible. The J gene is TRBJ2-5, the V gene TRBV27, with D perhaps matching TRBD1 or TRBD2 (6 bases each). CDR1 MNHEY and CDR2 SMNVEV come from the germline V gene (reference sequence). This CDR3 contains 16 residues. The CDR3 sequence is CASSRAPGAWEETEYF. Written as DNA, the CDR3 is TGTGCCAGCAGTAGAGCCCCGGGGGCTTGGGAAGAGACCGAGTACTTC.

This clonotype came up many times. The DNA for the CDR3 is TGTGCCACCAGCAGTGAAACAGGGTTCACCGGGGAGCTGTTTTTT. Encoded protein: CATSSETGFTGELFF. This chain connects TRBV15 to TRBJ2-2; D is perhaps TRBD1 (6 bases). V was shortened by 3 bases and J by 4 bases, with 12 bases between the two germline ends. The CDR3 is made up of 15 amino acids. Germline values: CDR1 LNHNV, CDR2 YYDKDF (reference sequence). The full variable domain, with the rest looked up from reference TRBV15 and TRBJ2-2, is DAMVIQNPRYQVTQFGKPVTLSCSQTLNHNVMYWYQQKSSQAPKLLFHYYDKDFNNEADTPDNFQSRRPNTSFCFLDIRSPGLGDTAMYLCATSSETGFTGELFFGEGSRLTVL.

The genes are TRBV12-5 and TRBJ1-1; perhaps TRBD1 as D (6 bases). Trimming shortened V by 1 base and J by 1 base, and 7 bases separated the two germline ends. The germline V gene has CDR1 LGHNT and CDR2 FRNRAP. This CDR3 has 14 amino acids. CDR3 DNA sequence: TGTGCTAGTGGTTTGGGGGGGGCGAACACTGAAGCTTTCTTT. It encodes CASGLGGANTEAFF.

This clonotype was seen repeatedly, ten times or more. The chain joins TRBV27 to TRBJ2-7, with 8 bases fitting TRBD2. With V trimmed by 5 bases and J by 5 bases, 8 bases remained unmatched. The CDR3 consists of 14 residues. Germline CDR1 reads MNHEY; CDR2 reads SMNVEV (reference sequence). The CDR3 coding sequence is TGTGCCAGCAGTGACGGGAGGGGGACTAACGAGCAGTACTTC. This translates into CASSDGRGTNEQYF.

V and J are TRBV6-1 and TRBJ1-1, with TRBD1 matching over 10 bases. The CDR3 loop spans 15 amino acids. The V gene's germline CDR1 is MNHNS and CDR2 SASEGT. Unmatched junction bases numbered 2, after V lost 4 bases and J lost 0 bases. For the CDR3, the DNA is TGTGCCAGCAGTGCTGACAGGGGGCTGAACACTGAAGCTTTCTTT. Translation gives CASSADRGLNTEAFF.

This clonotype has ten or more counts. V gene TRBV13 combines with J gene TRBJ2-3; a weak D match, TRBD1 (5 bases). Trimming removed 5 bases from V and 0 bases from J, with 18 bases in between. From germline, CDR1 is PRHDT and CDR2 FYEKMQ (reference sequence). The CDR3 has 17 amino acids. The CDR3 DNA follows: TGTGCCAGCAGCGACCCAAGACAGAGCCCTAGCACAGATACGCAGTATTTT. Protein product: CASSDPRQSPSTDTQYF.

At least ten counts were recorded for this clonotype. The chain joins TRBV3-1 to TRBJ1-1; 8 positions agree with TRBD1. J lost 11 bases, V lost 2 bases, and 7 bases had no gene match. Germline V lookup: CDR1 LGHDT, CDR2 YNNKEL (reference sequence). CDR3 length: 13 amino acids. The CDR3 nucleotides read TGTGCCAGCAGCCAAATCACAGGGGGAGAGGCTTTCTTT. Translated: CASSQITGGEAFF.

In this sample, this clonotype turned up many times. V and J are TRBV7-9 and TRBJ2-7; 13 bases agree with TRBD2. This CDR3 spans 16 amino acids. The trim removed 5 bases at V and 7 bases at J, leaving 11 bases unmatched. Per germline, CDR1 SEHNR and CDR2 FQNEAQ (reference sequence). The CDR3 DNA is TGTGCCAGCAGCCCCGACACTAGCGGGAGGGCGGGGGAGCAGTACTTC. Protein sequence: CASSPDTSGRAGEQYF. Variable domain in full (rest from reference TRBV7-9 and TRBJ2-7): DTGVSQNPRHKITKRGQNVTFRCDPISEHNRLYWYRQTLGQGPEFLTYFQNEAQLEKSRLLSDRFSAERPKGSFSTLEIQRTEQGDSAMYLCASSPDTSGRAGEQYFGPGTRLTVT.

DNA for the CDR3: TGTGCCAGCAGTTTGGAGCGTTACCACACAGATACGCAGTATTTT. It specifies CASSLERYHTDTQYF. The chain carries TRBV28 and TRBJ2-3, with D unclear. Per the germline V gene, CDR1 is MDHEN and CDR2 is SYDVKM. V was shortened by 3 bases and J by 2 bases, with 12 bases between the two germline ends. The CDR3 sequence is 15 residues long. The variable domain in full, with the rest retrieved from reference TRBV28 and TRBJ2-3, is DVKVTQSSRYLVKRTGEKVFLECVQDMDHENMFWYRQDPGLGLRLIYFSYDVKMKEKGDIPEGYSVSREKKERFSLILESASTNQTSMYLCASSLERYHTDTQYFGPGTRLTVL.

This clonotype occurred many times. This chain connects TRBV2 to TRBJ1-1, with D possibly matching TRBD1 (6 bases). The CDR3 runs 12 residues. The V gene's germline CDR1 is SNHLY and CDR2 FYNNEI. V dropped 6 bases and J dropped 11 bases, with 16 bases sitting between them. The CDR3 coding sequence is TGTGCCAGCAGCCCCTTTACAGGGAGGGCTTTCTTT. Translating it yields CASSPFTGRAFF.

The J gene is TRBJ2-4, the V gene TRBV20-1; D remains ambiguous. V was pared by 6 bases and J by 5 bases, with 26 bases between. CDR3 length: 17 amino acids. Germline CDR1 and CDR2: DFQATT and SNEGSKA (reference sequence). In DNA form, the CDR3 reads TGCAGTGCCTTCAGTCCAATGTCTGTCGGGCTTCAAAACATTCAGTACTTC. Amino acid sequence: CSAFSPMSVGLQNIQYF.

This clonotype was detected ten times or more. The rearrangement joins TRBV30 to TRBJ1-3; a possible D gene is TRBD1 (6 bases). Per the germline V gene, CDR1 is GTSNPN and CDR2 is SVGIG (reference sequence). This CDR3 spans 14 amino acids. Trimming pared 7 bases from V and 0 bases from J, leaving 13 bases between. DNA of the CDR3: TGTGCCTCCTCAAGGGGGAACTCTGGAAACACCATATATTTT. This encodes CASSRGNSGNTIYF.

This clonotype was seen ten or more times. J is TRBJ2-5 and V is TRBV3-1, with D unresolved. The germline CDR1 and CDR2 sequences are LGHDT and YNNKEL (reference sequence). V lost 4 bases to trimming and J lost 1 base, with 4 bases between them. The CDR3 length is 12 residues. For the CDR3, the DNA is TGTGCCAGCAGCCGCTTCCAAGAGACCCAGTACTTC. Protein: CASSRFQETQYF.

This clonotype was detected many times. The genes are TRBV20-1 and TRBJ2-3; D gene unclear. Trimming shortened V by 6 bases and J by 2 bases, and 12 bases separated the two germline ends. The CDR3 consists of 13 residues. The germline V gene has CDR1 DFQATT and CDR2 SNEGSKA (reference sequence). As DNA, the CDR3 is TGCAGTGCCCTTAGCACCGTCACAGATACGCAGTATTTT. Residues: CSALSTVTDTQYF.

This clonotype occurred many times. V gene TRBV27 combines with J gene TRBJ2-3; 10 nucleotides line up with TRBD1. CDR3 length equals 13 residues. Germline loops: CDR1 MNHEY, CDR2 SMNVEV (reference sequence). J lost 7 bases, V lost 6 bases, and 4 bases had no gene match. The CDR3 spells CASSPGQGYTQYF. The CDR3 coding sequence is TGTGCCAGCAGCCCGGGACAGGGGTATACGCAGTATTTT.

This clonotype came up many times. This rearrangement joins TRBV28 to TRBJ2-6; no clear D gene. Germline values: CDR1 MDHEN, CDR2 SYDVKM. Between the trimmed V and J ends, which lost 8 bases and 0 bases, there was a span of 5 bases. The CDR3 has 13 residues. DNA of the CDR3: TGTGCCAGCGTGGGCTCTGGGGCCAACGTCCTGACTTTC. Translating it yields CASVGSGANVLTF.